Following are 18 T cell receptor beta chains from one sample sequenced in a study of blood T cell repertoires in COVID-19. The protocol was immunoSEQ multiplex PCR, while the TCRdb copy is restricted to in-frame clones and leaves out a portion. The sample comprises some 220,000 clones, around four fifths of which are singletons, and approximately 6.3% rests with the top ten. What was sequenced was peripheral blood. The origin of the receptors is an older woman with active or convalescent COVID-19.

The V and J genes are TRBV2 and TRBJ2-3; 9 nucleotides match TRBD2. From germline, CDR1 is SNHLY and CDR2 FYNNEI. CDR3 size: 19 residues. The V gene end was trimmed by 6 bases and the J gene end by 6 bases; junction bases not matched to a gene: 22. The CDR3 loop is CASSRMRGLAGEMGDTQYF. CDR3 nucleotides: TGTGCCAGCAGCCGCATGCGGGGATTAGCGGGAGAAATGGGGGATACGCAGTATTTT.

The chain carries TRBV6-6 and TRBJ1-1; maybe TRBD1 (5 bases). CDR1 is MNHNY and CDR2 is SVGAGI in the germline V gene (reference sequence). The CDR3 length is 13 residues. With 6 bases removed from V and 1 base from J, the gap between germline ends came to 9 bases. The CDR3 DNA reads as TGTGCCAGCAGCCAAGGACAGAACACTGAAGCTTTCTTT. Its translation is CASSQGQNTEAFF.

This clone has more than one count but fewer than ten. CDR3 sequence: CASRERGTGRDYGYTF. CDR3 nucleotides: TGTGCCAGCAGGGAAAGGGGAACAGGGCGGGACTATGGCTACACCTTC. The V gene is TRBV6-1, the J gene TRBJ1-2; perhaps TRBD1 as D (6 bases). Trimming shortened V by 6 bases and J by 3 bases, and 20 bases separated the two germline ends. CDR1 and CDR2 (germline): MNHNS, SASEGT. This CDR3 contains 16 residues.

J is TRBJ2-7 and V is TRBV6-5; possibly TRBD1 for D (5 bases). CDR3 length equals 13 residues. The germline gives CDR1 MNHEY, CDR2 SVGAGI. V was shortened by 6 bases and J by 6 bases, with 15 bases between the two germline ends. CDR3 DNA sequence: TGTGCCAGCAGAACCAAGGCAAGGGGCGAGCAGTACTTC. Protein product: CASRTKARGEQYF.

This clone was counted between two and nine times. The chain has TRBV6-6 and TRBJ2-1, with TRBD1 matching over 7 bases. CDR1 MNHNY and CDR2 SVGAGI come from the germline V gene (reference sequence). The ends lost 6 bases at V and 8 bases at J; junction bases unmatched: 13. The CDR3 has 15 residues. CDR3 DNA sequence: TGTGCCAGCAGCCCCAACAGGGGTGGTGTCGATGAGCAGTTCTTC. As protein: CASSPNRGGVDEQFF.

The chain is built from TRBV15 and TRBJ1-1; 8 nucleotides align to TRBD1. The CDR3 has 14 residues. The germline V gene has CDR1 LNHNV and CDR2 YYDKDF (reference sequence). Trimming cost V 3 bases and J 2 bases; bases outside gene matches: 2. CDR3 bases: TGTGCCACCAGCAGGGACAGGGAAAACACTGAAGCTTTCTTT. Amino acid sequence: CATSRDRENTEAFF.

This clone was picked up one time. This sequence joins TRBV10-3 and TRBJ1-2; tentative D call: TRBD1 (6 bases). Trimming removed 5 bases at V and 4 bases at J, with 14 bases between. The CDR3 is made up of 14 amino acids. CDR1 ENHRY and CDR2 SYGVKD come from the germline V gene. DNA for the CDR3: TGTGCCATCAGTCTACAGGGATCCCCCTATGGCTACACCTTC. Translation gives CAISLQGSPYGYTF.

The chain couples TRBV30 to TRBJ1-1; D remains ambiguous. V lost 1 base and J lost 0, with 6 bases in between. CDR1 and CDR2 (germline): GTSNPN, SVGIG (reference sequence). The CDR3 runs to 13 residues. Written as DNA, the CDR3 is TGTGCCTGGAGTGCTGCTATGAACACTGAAGCTTTCTTT. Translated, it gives CAWSAAMNTEAFF.

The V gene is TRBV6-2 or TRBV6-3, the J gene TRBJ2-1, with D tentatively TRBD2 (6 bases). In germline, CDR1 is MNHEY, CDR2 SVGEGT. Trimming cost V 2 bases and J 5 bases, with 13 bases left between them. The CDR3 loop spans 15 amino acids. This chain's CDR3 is CASSYGGWGNNEQFF. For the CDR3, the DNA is TGTGCCAGCAGTTACGGAGGGTGGGGCAACAATGAGCAGTTCTTC.

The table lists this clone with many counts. The CDR3 DNA sequence: TGTGCAAGTCGCTTAGATAGGACAGCTTTTCTAAGCTCCTACAATGAGCAGTTCTTC. Translated: CASRLDRTAFLSSYNEQFF. The genes are TRBV12-2 and TRBJ2-1; the table's D gene call, TRBD1, was not cross checked with the DNA. TRBV12-2 is noted as a pseudogene. The CDR3 is 19 amino acids.

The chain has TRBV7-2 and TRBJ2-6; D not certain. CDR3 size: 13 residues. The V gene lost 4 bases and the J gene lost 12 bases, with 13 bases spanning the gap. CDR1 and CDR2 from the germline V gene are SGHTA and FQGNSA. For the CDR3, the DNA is TGTGCCAGCAGCTCCTCCCCGCCACTCGTCCTGACTTTC. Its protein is CASSSSPPLVLTF.

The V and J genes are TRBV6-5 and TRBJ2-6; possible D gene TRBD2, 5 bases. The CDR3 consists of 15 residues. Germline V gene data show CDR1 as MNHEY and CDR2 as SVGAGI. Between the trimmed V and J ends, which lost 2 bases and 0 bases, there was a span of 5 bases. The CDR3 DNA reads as TGTGCCAGCAGTTACCGGGGCTCTGGGGCCAACGTCCTGACTTTC. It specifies CASSYRGSGANVLTF.

The CDR3 loop is CASSEGAVTGELFF. The CDR3 nucleotides read TGTGCCAGCAGTGAAGGGGCAGTTACCGGGGAGCTGTTTTTT. This chain links TRBV6-1 with TRBJ2-2; no definite D call. Trimming took 1 base from V and 5 from J, leaving 8 bases between them. From germline, CDR1 is MNHNS and CDR2 SASEGT. This CDR3 is 14 amino acids long.

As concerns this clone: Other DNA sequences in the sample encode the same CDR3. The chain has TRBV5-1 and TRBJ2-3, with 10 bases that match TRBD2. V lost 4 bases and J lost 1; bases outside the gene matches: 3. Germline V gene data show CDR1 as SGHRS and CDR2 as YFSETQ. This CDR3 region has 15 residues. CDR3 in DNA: TGCGCCAGCAGCCTCACTAGCGGGGGCACAGATACGCAGTATTTT. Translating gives CASSLTSGGTDTQYF.

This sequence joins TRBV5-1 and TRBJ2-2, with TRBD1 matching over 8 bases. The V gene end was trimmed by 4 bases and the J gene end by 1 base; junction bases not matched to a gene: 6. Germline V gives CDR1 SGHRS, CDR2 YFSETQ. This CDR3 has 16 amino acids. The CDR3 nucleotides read TGCGCCAGCAGCCCTGGGGACAGGTGGAACACCGGGGAGCTGTTTTTT. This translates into CASSPGDRWNTGELFF.

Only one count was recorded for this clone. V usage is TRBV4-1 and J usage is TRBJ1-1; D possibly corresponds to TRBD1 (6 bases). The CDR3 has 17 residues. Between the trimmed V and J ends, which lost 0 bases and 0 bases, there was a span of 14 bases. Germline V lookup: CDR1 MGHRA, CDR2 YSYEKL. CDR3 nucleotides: TGCGCCAGCAGCCAAGAGGGGGACACCCGTTTGAACACTGAAGCTTTCTTT. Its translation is CASSQEGDTRLNTEAFF.

CDR3 amino acids: CASRGTGLAKLFF. The CDR3 DNA is TGCGCCAGCAGAGGGACAGGGTTGGCGAAACTGTTTTTT. V gene TRBV10-2 combines with J gene TRBJ1-4, with TRBD1 matching over 9 bases. The CDR3 sequence is 13 residues long. Germline-derived CDR1 and CDR2 are WSHSY and SAAADI. The V and J ends lost 6 bases and 11 bases, in that order; junction bases with no gene match: 7.

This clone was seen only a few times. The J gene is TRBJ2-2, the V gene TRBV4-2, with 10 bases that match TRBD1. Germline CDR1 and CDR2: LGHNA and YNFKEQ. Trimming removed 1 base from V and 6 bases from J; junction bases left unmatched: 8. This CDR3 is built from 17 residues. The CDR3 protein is CASSQGEGTGEAGELFF. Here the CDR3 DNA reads TGTGCCAGCAGCCAAGGGGAGGGGACAGGGGAAGCCGGGGAGCTGTTTTTT.